The 25 T cell receptor beta chains below come from one sample, sequenced in a study of blood T cells in healthy people across ages. PCR was performed a second time for about 7 to 11 cycles using a sample-barcoded 5' primer and a J-beta primer mix. In TCRdb, the 5' RACE reads were re-called with MiXCR into one record per CDR3 protein. This sample carries 450,000 to 650,000 distinct CDR3 sequences, under 30% of them seen once, and the ten largest clones take less than 9%. This same sample was also taken into another study, of T cells of mothers and their children.

The material sequenced was blood. Receptor source: a boy aged 5-17 years in good health.

This clonotype was counted between two and nine times. The junction departs from germline at one end; a sequencing error may be responsible. The chain couples TRBV3-1 to TRBJ2-3; 8 nucleotides line up with TRBD1. This CDR3 contains 14 residues. Germline loops: CDR1 LGHDT, CDR2 YNNKEL (reference sequence). CDR3: CASSPRTGTDTQYF. DNA for the CDR3: TGTGCCAGCAGCCCCCGGACAGGGACAGATACGCAGTACTTT.

V usage is TRBV12-3 or TRBV12-4 and J usage is TRBJ2-3; weak D call: TRBD1 (6 bases). Trimming removed 5 bases at V and 4 bases at J, with 10 bases between. CDR3 length equals 13 residues. The CDR3 sequence: CASSGDNSDTQYF. The DNA for the CDR3 is TGTGCCAGCAGTGGGGACAACTCAGATACGCAGTATTTT.

The chain carries TRBV5-1 and TRBJ2-1, with TRBD2 matching 10 bases. This CDR3 has 16 amino acids. Germline CDR1 and CDR2: SGHRS and YFSETQ. V gave up 2 bases and J gave up 6 bases; unmatched junction bases: 8. The CDR3 DNA is TGCGCCAGCAGCTTAGGGCACGGACTAGCGGTCAATGAGCAGTTCTTC. This codes for CASSLGHGLAVNEQFF.

This clonotype was seen at least ten times. This sequence joins TRBV7-9 and TRBJ2-5; D remains unclear. V was shortened by 3 bases and J by 1 base, with 9 bases between the two germline ends. Germline V gene data show CDR1 as SEHNR and CDR2 as FQNEAQ (reference sequence). This CDR3 region has 14 residues. CDR3 in DNA: TGTGCCAGCAGCTTCGTGCTGGCCCAAGAGACCCAGTACTTC. Protein sequence: CASSFVLAQETQYF.

This clonotype turned up a few times. The chain couples TRBV6-5 to TRBJ2-7; TRBD1 aligns across 9 bases. With 4 bases clipped from V and 5 bases from J, the junction kept 9 bases outside the gene matches. In germline, CDR1 is MNHEY, CDR2 SVGAGI. CDR3 size: 15 residues. The CDR3 DNA reads TGTGCCAGCAGTTCGACCCGGGACAGGGTCCACGAGCAGTACTTC. Protein: CASSSTRDRVHEQYF.

This clonotype was found a few times. Germline and junction disagree at one end, which may indicate a read error. V usage is TRBV7-2 and J usage is TRBJ1-2, with D maybe TRBD1 (5 bases). The V gene's germline CDR1 is SGHTA and CDR2 FQGNSA. The CDR3 has 14 amino acids. CDR3 sequence (DNA): TGTGCCAGCAGCCCGAGGGACGGTTCCTATGACTACACCTTC. Amino acids: CASSPRDGSYDYTF.

There are a few counts of this clonotype. The genes are TRBV4-1 and TRBJ2-5, with TRBD2 identical over 8 bases. This CDR3 is built from 17 residues. The V and J ends lost 2 bases and 0 bases, in that order; junction bases with no gene match: 8. Germline assignment: CDR1 MGHRA and CDR2 YSYEKL. CDR3 DNA: TGCGCCAGCAGCCAAACCGGTGGCGGGGGGTACCAAGAGACCCAGTACTTC. Its protein product is CASSQTGGGGYQETQYF.

This clonotype was detected only a few times. The chain couples TRBV20-1 to TRBJ1-5; possible D gene TRBD1, 6 bases. V shed 3 bases and J shed 6 bases, with 15 bases lying between them. CDR3 length: 14 residues. Germline lookup yields CDR1 DFQATT and CDR2 SNEGSKA (reference sequence). Written as DNA, the CDR3 is TGCAGTGCTAGCTGGGGACAAGGGGGTCAGCCCCAGCATTTT. This codes for CSASWGQGGQPQHF.

This clonotype was seen a few times. This CDR3 is CASSLDGRDQYF. CDR3 coding DNA: TGTGCCAGCAGTTTGGACGGCAGAGACCAGTACTTC. This sequence joins TRBV27 and TRBJ2-7; D unclear. V lost 3 bases and J lost 10, with 13 bases in between. CDR1 is MNHEY and CDR2 is SMNVEV in the germline V gene (reference sequence). This CDR3 is 12 amino acids long.

J is TRBJ2-5 and V is TRBV4-3, with D perhaps TRBD2 (6 bases). This CDR3 is 14 amino acids long. Germline V CDR1 and CDR2: LGHNA, YSLEER. V lost 5 bases to trimming and J lost 4 bases, with 14 bases between them. CDR3 region: CASSYSGELETQYF. CDR3 nucleotide sequence: TGCGCCAGCAGCTATTCGGGAGAATTAGAGACCCAGTACTTC.

A few counts support this clonotype. CDR3 coding DNA: TGCGCCAGCAGCCAACTCTTATGGGGAACCAGATACCAAGAGACCCAGTACTTC. As protein: CASSQLLWGTRYQETQYF. J is TRBJ2-5 and V is TRBV4-1; D gene ambiguous. The CDR3 covers 18 residues. From germline, CDR1 is MGHRA and CDR2 YSYEKL. V gave up 2 bases and J gave up 0 bases, with 19 bases separating them.

The chain is built from TRBV4-1 and TRBJ1-4, with 8 bases aligning to TRBD1. V lost 0 bases to trimming and J lost 11 bases; unmatched junction nucleotides: 8. Germline V gene data show CDR1 as MGHRA and CDR2 as YSYEKL. The CDR3 sequence is 15 residues long. The CDR3 region is CASSQDSAGGYKLFF. DNA for the CDR3: TGCGCCAGCAGCCAAGATTCGGCAGGGGGCTATAAACTGTTTTTT.

There are a few counts of this clonotype. The chain joins TRBV6-6 to TRBJ1-1, with 7 bases matching TRBD1. CDR3 size: 14 residues. V dropped 5 bases and J dropped 0; count of bases not matched to a gene: 3. Per germline, CDR1 MNHNY and CDR2 SVGAGI (reference sequence). CDR3 nucleotide sequence: TGTGCCAGCAGTCAACAGGGGCTGAACACTGAAGCTTTCTTT. Its protein product is CASSQQGLNTEAFF.

V and J are TRBV9 and TRBJ2-1; TRBD2 is a possible D gene (6 bases). V was trimmed by 0 bases and J by 5 bases, leaving 12 bases between them. Germline V lookup: CDR1 SGDLS, CDR2 YYNGEE. The CDR3 loop spans 15 amino acids. The CDR3 DNA follows: TGTGCCAGCAGCGTAGAGGCGGAGGGGAACAATGAGCAGTTCTTC. Its translation is CASSVEAEGNNEQFF. The whole variable domain, filled in from reference TRBV9 and TRBJ2-1, reads DSGVTQTPKHLITATGQRVTLRCSPRSGDLSVYWYQQSLDQGLQFLIQYYNGEERAKGNILERFSAQQFPDLHSELNLSSLELGDSALYFCASSVEAEGNNEQFFGPGTRLTVL.

V usage is TRBV10-3 and J usage is TRBJ1-2; perhaps TRBD1 as D (6 bases). This CDR3 spans 12 amino acids. Germline V gives CDR1 ENHRY, CDR2 SYGVKD. V lost 2 bases and J lost 8, with 9 bases in between. This chain's CDR3 is CAISERGDGYTF. CDR3 DNA sequence: TGTGCCATCAGTGAGAGGGGGGACGGCTACACCTTC.

As regards this clonotype: The junction and the germline gene differ at one end; a read error may be behind it. The CDR3 loop reads CASSAWTAHSPLHF. DNA for the CDR3: TGTGCTAGCAGCGCTTGGACAGCCCATTCACCCCTCCACTTT. The chain is built from TRBV7-7 and TRBJ1-6, with D possibly TRBD1 on 6 matching bases. Germline V gives CDR1 SSHAT, CDR2 FNYEAQ (reference sequence). The CDR3 totals 14 residues.

This clonotype was seen more than once but under ten times. The junction shows a germline mismatch at one end, possibly a read error. The chain has TRBV5-1 and TRBJ1-1, with D perhaps matching TRBD1 (5 bases). The CDR3 is made up of 14 amino acids. CDR1 and CDR2 (germline): SGHRS, YFSETQ. The CDR3: CASSSLDMNTEAFF. Here the CDR3 DNA reads TGCGCCAGCAGCTCCTTGGACATGAACACTGAAGCCTTCTTT.

This clonotype came up a few times. This sequence joins TRBV20-1 and TRBJ1-1, with D tentatively TRBD1 (6 bases). This CDR3 region has 12 residues. Per germline, CDR1 DFQATT and CDR2 SNEGSKA (reference sequence). V was clipped by 3 bases and J by 4 bases, with 9 bases between them. CDR3 in amino acids: CSASDRLTEAFF. The CDR3 DNA is TGCAGTGCTAGCGACAGGCTCACTGAAGCTTTCTTT.

The rearrangement uses TRBV5-1 and TRBJ2-4; D is possibly TRBD2 (5 bases). The CDR3 has 14 amino acids. Germline V CDR1 and CDR2: SGHRS, YFSETQ. V was cut by 1 base and J by 3 bases, with 8 bases left in between. The CDR3 bases are TGCGCCAGCAGCTTGATGGACTTCAAAAACATTCAGTACTTC. Its protein product is CASSLMDFKNIQYF. Supplemented by reference TRBV5-1 and TRBJ2-4, the full variable domain reads KAGVTQTPRYLIKTRGQQVTLSCSPISGHRSVSWYQQTPGQGLQFLFEYFSETQRNKGNFPGRFSGRQFSNSRSEMNVSTLELGDSALYLCASSLMDFKNIQYFGAGTRLSVL.

As concerns this clonotype: The junction departs from germline at one end; a sequencing error may be responsible. This sequence joins TRBV20-1 and TRBJ1-1, with D maybe TRBD1 (6 bases). This CDR3 has 12 residues. CDR1 DFQATT and CDR2 SNEGSKA come from the germline V gene (reference sequence). CDR3 region: CNAREGGTEAFF. As DNA, the CDR3 is TGCAATGCTAGAGAGGGGGGCACTGAAGCTTTCTTT.

The gene calls are TRBV28 and TRBJ2-7; perhaps TRBD1 as D (5 bases). V gave up 8 bases and J gave up 0 bases, with 11 bases separating them. Germline-derived CDR1 and CDR2 are MDHEN and SYDVKM. The CDR3 runs to 13 residues. CDR3 sequence: CASSTVSSYEQYF. In DNA form, the CDR3 reads TGTGCCAGCTCGACAGTTAGCTCCTACGAGCAGTACTTC.

V and J are TRBV20-1 and TRBJ2-1; D remains ambiguous. V was clipped by 1 base and J by 7 bases, with 8 bases between them. Per germline, CDR1 DFQATT and CDR2 SNEGSKA (reference sequence). CDR3 length: 12 residues. The CDR3 spells CSARALGNEQFF. For the CDR3, the DNA is TGCAGTGCTAGAGCCCTGGGAAATGAGCAGTTCTTC.

This clonotype was observed a handful of times. The V call is TRBV5-1, the J call TRBJ2-2; 8 bases line up with TRBD2. The CDR3 is made up of 17 amino acids. Per the germline V gene, CDR1 is SGHRS and CDR2 is YFSETQ. V lost 3 bases, J lost 3 bases, and 10 bases stayed unmatched. In nucleotides, the CDR3 is TGCGCCAGCAGCTCCCTCGCGGGGGGCGGATACACCGGGGAGCTGTTTTTT. It translates to CASSSLAGGGYTGELFF.

This clonotype occurred a few times. This rearrangement joins TRBV15 to TRBJ2-3, with D perhaps matching TRBD2 (7 bases). The V end lost 3 bases, the J end lost 2 bases, and 12 bases lay between the germline ends. Germline CDR1 LNHNV, CDR2 YYDKDF (reference sequence). This CDR3 region has 15 residues. CDR3 loop: CATSSRGAFTDTQYF. CDR3 nucleotide sequence: TGTGCCACCAGCAGTCGGGGGGCTTTCACAGATACGCAGTATTTT. The entire variable domain, with the rest obtained from reference TRBV15 and TRBJ2-3, is as follows: DAMVIQNPRYQVTQFGKPVTLSCSQTLNHNVMYWYQQKSSQAPKLLFHYYDKDFNNEADTPDNFQSRRPNTSFCFLDIRSPGLGDTAMYLCATSSRGAFTDTQYFGPGTRLTVL.

The rearrangement links TRBV11-1 to TRBJ1-6; unclear D gene. CDR3 length: 14 amino acids. V was clipped by 1 base and J by 5 bases, with 6 bases between them. The germline CDR1 and CDR2 sequences are SGHAT and FQDESV (reference sequence). The CDR3 bases are TGTGCCAGCAGCTTAGTTGCAGATAATTCACCCCTCCACTTT. Its translation is CASSLVADNSPLHF.